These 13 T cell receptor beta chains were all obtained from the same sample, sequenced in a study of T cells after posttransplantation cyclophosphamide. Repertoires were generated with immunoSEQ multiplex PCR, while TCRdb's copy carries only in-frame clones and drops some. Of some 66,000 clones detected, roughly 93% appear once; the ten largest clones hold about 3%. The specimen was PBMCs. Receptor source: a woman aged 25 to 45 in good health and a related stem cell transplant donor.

The chain's CDR3 is CASRASGVQLDTQYF. CDR3 DNA: TGTGCCAGCCGGGCTAGCGGGGTGCAGTTGGATACGCAGTATTTT. The chain links TRBV7-2 to TRBJ2-3; 9 bases match TRBD2. The length of the CDR3 is 15 residues. CDR1 SGHTA and CDR2 FQGNSA come from the germline V gene. The V gene end was trimmed by 8 bases and the J gene end by 6 bases; junction bases not matched to a gene: 12. Based on the CDR3 plus reference TRBV7-2 and TRBJ2-3, the full variable domain is GAGVSQSPSNKVTEKGKDVELRCDPISGHTALYWYRQSLGQGLEFLIYFQGNSAPDKSGLPSDRFSAERTGGSVSTLTIQRTQQEDSAVYLCASRASGVQLDTQYFGPGTRLTVL.

CDR3 region: CASSWGASGPGDTQYF. DNA of the CDR3: TGTGCCAGCAGCTGGGGCGCTAGCGGGCCGGGGGATACGCAGTATTTT. The genes are TRBV7-8 and TRBJ2-3; 8 nucleotides align to TRBD2. J gave up 6 bases and V 4 bases, and 12 bases lay outside the gene matches. Germline CDR1 is SGHVS and CDR2 is FQNEAQ. CDR3 length equals 16 residues. The whole variable domain, remainder taken from reference TRBV7-8 and TRBJ2-3, is GAGVSQSPRYKVAKRGQDVALRCDPISGHVSLFWYQQALGQGPEFLTYFQNEAQLDKSGLPSDRFFAERPEGSVSTLKIQRTQQEDSAVYLCASSWGASGPGDTQYFGPGTRLTVL.

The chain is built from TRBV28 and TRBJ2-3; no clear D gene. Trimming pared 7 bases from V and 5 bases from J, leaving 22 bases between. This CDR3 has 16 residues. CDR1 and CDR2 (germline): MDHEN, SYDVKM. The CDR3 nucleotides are TGTGCCAGCAAAAAATCCAAACTCAGGTTGGGAGATACGCAGTATTTT. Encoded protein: CASKKSKLRLGDTQYF.

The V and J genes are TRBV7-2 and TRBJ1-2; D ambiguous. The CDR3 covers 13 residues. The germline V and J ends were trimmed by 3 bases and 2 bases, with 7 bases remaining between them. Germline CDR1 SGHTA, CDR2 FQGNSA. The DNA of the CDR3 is TGTGCCAGCAGCTTCAGCGGCAACTATGGCTACACCTTC. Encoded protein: CASSFSGNYGYTF.

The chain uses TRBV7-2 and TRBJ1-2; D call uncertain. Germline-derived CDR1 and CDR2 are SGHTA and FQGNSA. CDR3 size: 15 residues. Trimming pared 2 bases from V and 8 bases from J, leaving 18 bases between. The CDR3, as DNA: TGTGCCAGCAGCTTACGTCGCCGGCCCAACCGCGGCTACACCTTC. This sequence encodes CASSLRRRPNRGYTF.

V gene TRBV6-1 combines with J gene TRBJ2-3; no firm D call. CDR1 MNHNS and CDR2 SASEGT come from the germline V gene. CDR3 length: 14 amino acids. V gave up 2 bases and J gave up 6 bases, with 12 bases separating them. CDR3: CASSESRTRDTQYF. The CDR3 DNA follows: TGTGCCAGCAGTGAAAGCAGGACGCGGGATACGCAGTATTTT.

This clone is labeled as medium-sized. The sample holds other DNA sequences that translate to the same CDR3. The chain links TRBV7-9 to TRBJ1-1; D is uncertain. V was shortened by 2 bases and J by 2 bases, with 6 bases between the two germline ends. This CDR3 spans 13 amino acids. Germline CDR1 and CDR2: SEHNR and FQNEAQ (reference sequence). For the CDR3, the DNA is TGTGCCAGCAGCTTATTTTCTAACACTGAAGCTTTCTTT. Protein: CASSLFSNTEAFF.

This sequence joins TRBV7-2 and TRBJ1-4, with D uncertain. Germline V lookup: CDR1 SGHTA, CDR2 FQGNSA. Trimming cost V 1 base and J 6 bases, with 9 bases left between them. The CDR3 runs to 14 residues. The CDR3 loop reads CASSLGGSDEKLFF. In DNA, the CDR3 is TGTGCCAGCAGCTTAGGCGGGTCCGATGAAAAACTGTTTTTT.

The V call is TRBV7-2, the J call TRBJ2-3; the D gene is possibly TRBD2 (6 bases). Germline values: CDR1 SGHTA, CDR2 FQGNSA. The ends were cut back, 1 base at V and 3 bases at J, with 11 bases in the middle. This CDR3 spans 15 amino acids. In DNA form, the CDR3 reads TGTGCCAGCAGCTTAGATTTGGCGGGGACAGATACGCAGTATTTT. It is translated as CASSLDLAGTDTQYF.

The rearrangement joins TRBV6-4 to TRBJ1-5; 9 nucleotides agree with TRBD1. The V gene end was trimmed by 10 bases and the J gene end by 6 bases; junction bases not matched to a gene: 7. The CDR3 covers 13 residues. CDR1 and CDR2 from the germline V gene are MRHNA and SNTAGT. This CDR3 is CATAQGQGQPQHF. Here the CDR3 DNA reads TGTGCCACAGCGCAGGGACAGGGTCAGCCCCAGCATTTT.

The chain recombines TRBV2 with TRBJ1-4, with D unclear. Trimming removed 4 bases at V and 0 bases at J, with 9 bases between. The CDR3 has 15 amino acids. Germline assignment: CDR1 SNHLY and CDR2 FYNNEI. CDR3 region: CASSGSRTTNEKLFF. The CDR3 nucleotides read TGTGCCAGCAGTGGGAGCCGGACAACTAATGAAAAACTGTTTTTT.

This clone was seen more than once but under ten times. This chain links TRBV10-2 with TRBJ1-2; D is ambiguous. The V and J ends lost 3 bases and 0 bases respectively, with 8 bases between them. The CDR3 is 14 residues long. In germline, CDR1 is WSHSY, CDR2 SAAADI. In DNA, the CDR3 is TGCGCCAGCAGTGATGCAGTCACTAACTATGGCTACACCTTC. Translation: CASSDAVTNYGYTF.

CDR3 in DNA: TGTGCCAGCAGGCGGGGCGGTGTTTCCTACAATGAGCAGTTCTTC. It codes for CASRRGGVSYNEQFF. The J gene is TRBJ2-1, the V gene TRBV6-5; perhaps TRBD2 as D (6 bases). The length of the CDR3 is 15 residues. Germline V gene data show CDR1 as MNHEY and CDR2 as SVGAGI. Trimming shortened V by 6 bases and J by 1 base, and 13 bases separated the two germline ends.